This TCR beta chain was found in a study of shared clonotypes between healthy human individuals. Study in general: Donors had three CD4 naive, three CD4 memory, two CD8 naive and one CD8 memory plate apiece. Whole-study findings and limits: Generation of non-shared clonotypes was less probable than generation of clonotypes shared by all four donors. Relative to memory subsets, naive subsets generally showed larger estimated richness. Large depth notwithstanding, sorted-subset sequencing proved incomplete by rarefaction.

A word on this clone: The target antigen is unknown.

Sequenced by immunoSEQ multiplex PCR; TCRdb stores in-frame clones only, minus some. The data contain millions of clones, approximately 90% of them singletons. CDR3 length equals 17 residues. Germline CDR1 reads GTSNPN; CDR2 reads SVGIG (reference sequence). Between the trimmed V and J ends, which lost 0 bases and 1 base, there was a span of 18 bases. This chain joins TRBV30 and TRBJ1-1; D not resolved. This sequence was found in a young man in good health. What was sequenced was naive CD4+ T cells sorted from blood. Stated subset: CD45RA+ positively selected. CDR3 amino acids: CAWSVGQVHGWNTEAFF. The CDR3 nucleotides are TGTGCCTGGAGTGTCGGGCAGGTTCACGGATGGAACACTGAAGCTTTCTTT.